The 6 T cell receptor beta chains presented below share a single source sample, sequenced in a study of cytomegalovirus exposure and HLA in healthy donors. Primers: 60 Vbeta forward and 13 Jbeta reverse. TCRdb's table, derived via immunoSEQ multiplex PCR, lists solely in-frame clones and lacks some. Among about 160,000 clones listed, approximately 70% were seen once. The sequenced sample was PBMCs. These receptors came from a man in his forties in good health and CMV-seropositive.

The chain has TRBV6-5 and TRBJ1-1; D may be TRBD1 (5 bases). Trimming pared 4 bases from V and 3 bases from J, leaving 12 bases between. The CDR3 is 14 residues long. Germline V gives CDR1 MNHEY, CDR2 SVGAGI. As DNA, the CDR3 is TGTGCCAGCAGTTCTCTAGGGGCTGACACTGAAGCTTTCTTT. Encoded protein: CASSSLGADTEAFF.

V is TRBV25-1 and J is TRBJ2-5, with 8 bases that match TRBD1. The germline gives CDR1 MGHDK, CDR2 SYGVNS. The CDR3 has 15 residues. V dropped 2 bases and J dropped 5; count of bases not matched to a gene: 7. DNA for the CDR3: TGTGCCAGCAGTGAAGCCCAGGGGGCGCAGGAGACCCAGTACTTC. Translated, it gives CASSEAQGAQETQYF.

The chain is built from TRBV6-5 and TRBJ1-6; D unresolved. V was trimmed by 6 bases and J by 7 bases, leaving 13 bases between them. CDR1 and CDR2 from the germline V gene are MNHEY and SVGAGI. This CDR3 has 14 amino acids. CDR3 coding DNA: TGTGCCAGCAGCTCGGCGGGGTTCAATTCACCCCTCCACTTT. This sequence encodes CASSSAGFNSPLHF.

V and J are TRBV5-1 and TRBJ2-5; 14 nucleotides align to TRBD2. With 2 bases clipped from V and 1 base from J, the junction kept 4 bases outside the gene matches. This CDR3 region has 17 residues. Germline assignment: CDR1 SGHRS and CDR2 YFSETQ. CDR3 DNA: TGCGCCAGCAGCTTCCGGACTAGCGGGGGGTCCCAAGAGACCCAGTACTTC. Protein sequence: CASSFRTSGGSQETQYF.

The chain employs TRBV4-1 and TRBJ2-7; TRBD1 matches at 8 bases. The CDR3 totals 15 residues. Unmatched junction bases numbered 8, after V lost 1 base and J lost 6 bases. Germline values: CDR1 MGHRA, CDR2 YSYEKL. CDR3 sequence: CASSQGPTGAAEQYF. CDR3 nucleotides: TGCGCCAGCAGCCAAGGCCCGACAGGGGCTGCCGAGCAGTACTTC.

This CDR3 is CASSYAAGGTYEQYF. CDR3 bases: TGTGCCAGTAGTTATGCGGCAGGCGGGACCTACGAGCAGTACTTC. The J gene is TRBJ2-7, the V gene TRBV19; perhaps TRBD2 as D (6 bases). V was clipped by 5 bases and J by 2 bases, with 16 bases between them. CDR1 and CDR2 (germline): LNHDA, SQIVND (reference sequence). CDR3 size: 15 residues.